The 11 T cell receptor beta chains in this list originate from one sample, sequenced in a study of radiotherapy plus CTLA-4 blockade in lung cancer. Produced via immunoSEQ multiplex PCR; TCRdb's table is partial and in-frame only. The repertoire includes about 49,000 clones, approximately 85% of them detected once, and roughly a quarter sits in the top ten. The source material was peripheral blood, sampled from a patient treated with radiotherapy plus ipilimumab. The receptors shown here come from a human donor with non-small cell lung cancer whose response to radiotherapy plus ipilimumab could not be evaluated.

The chain joins TRBV27 to TRBJ1-1; D is ambiguous. Trimming removed 5 bases at V and 4 bases at J, with 14 bases between. From germline, CDR1 is MNHEY and CDR2 SMNVEV (reference sequence). There are 14 residues in the CDR3. CDR3 coding DNA: TGTGCCAGCAGTACTCAGGTTTCAGGCACTGAAGCTTTCTTT. Protein product: CASSTQVSGTEAFF.

The chain joins TRBV15 to TRBJ1-4; 7 bases agree with TRBD1. Germline trimming cut 0 bases from V and 6 bases from J; bases unmatched to any gene: 4. The CDR3 spans 15 residues. Per germline, CDR1 LNHNV and CDR2 YYDKDF (reference sequence). In DNA, the CDR3 is TGTGCCACCAGCAGAGAACGGACAGGCGATGAAAAACTGTTTTTT. Residues: CATSRERTGDEKLFF.

V and J are TRBV6-5 and TRBJ2-1, with D possibly being TRBD1 (6 bases). The CDR3 loop spans 14 amino acids. Per germline, CDR1 MNHEY and CDR2 SVGAGI. V shed 6 bases and J shed 5 bases, with 14 bases lying between them. CDR3 sequence reads: CASSLTQGNNEQFF. The CDR3 nucleotides read TGTGCCAGCAGCCTTACGCAGGGGAACAATGAGCAGTTCTTC.

CDR3 nucleotide sequence: TGTGCCAGCAGGACAGGGGTCACCTACGAGCAGTACTTC. Translation: CASRTGVTYEQYF. V gene TRBV6-6 combines with J gene TRBJ2-7; the match to TRBD1 covers 8 bases. This CDR3 is built from 13 residues. V dropped 6 bases and J dropped 2; count of bases not matched to a gene: 3. Germline lookup yields CDR1 MNHNY and CDR2 SVGAGI (reference sequence).

This chain links TRBV30 with TRBJ2-3; D gene uncertain. Germline-derived CDR1 and CDR2 are GTSNPN and SVGIG (reference sequence). This CDR3 region has 13 residues. The germline V and J ends were trimmed by 2 bases and 1 base, with 7 bases remaining between them. CDR3 DNA: TGTGCCTGGAGTAACACAGGCACAGATACGCAGTATTTT. Translating it yields CAWSNTGTDTQYF. The full variable domain, completed using reference TRBV30 and TRBJ2-3, is SQTIHQWPATLVQPVGSPLSLECTVEGTSNPNLYWYRQAAGRGLQLLFYSVGIGQISSEVPQNLSASRPQDRQFILSSKKLLLSDSGFYLCAWSNTGTDTQYFGPGTRLTVL.

The V and J genes are TRBV7-8 and TRBJ1-1; 8 positions agree with TRBD1. Germline CDR1 SGHVS, CDR2 FQNEAQ. The CDR3 sequence is 14 residues long. J lost 5 bases, V lost 3 bases, and 5 bases had no gene match. The CDR3 DNA follows: TGTGCCAGCAGCTTTCGGACAGGGTGGACTGAAGCTTTCTTT. Translation: CASSFRTGWTEAFF.

V is TRBV9 and J is TRBJ2-5; the D gene is possibly TRBD2 (5 bases). CDR1 is SGDLS, CDR2 YYNGEE, per germline. This CDR3 has 15 amino acids. Trimming stripped 4 bases from V and 5 bases from J, with 18 bases between. Here the CDR3 DNA reads TGTGCCAGCAGCCCCCGTGGGTCCTCGGGGGAGACCCAGTACTTC. Protein: CASSPRGSSGETQYF.

Written as DNA, the CDR3 is TGTGCCAGCAGCCCAGGCGGGGGAGATACGCAGTATTTT. Translated, it gives CASSPGGGDTQYF. The J gene is TRBJ2-3, the V gene TRBV11-2; TRBD2 aligns across 7 bases. The germline V gene has CDR1 SGHAT and CDR2 FQNNGV. Losses at the gene ends were 5 bases for V and 5 bases for J; bases not matched to a gene: 4. This CDR3 contains 13 residues.

In this sample, this clone turned up once. The CDR3, as DNA: TGTGCCAGCAGCTTAGTACCACGCCGGGACTTGAACACAGATACGCAGTATTTT. Amino acids: CASSLVPRRDLNTDTQYF. The chain uses TRBV7-2 and TRBJ2-3, with D maybe TRBD2 (6 bases). The CDR3 sequence is 18 residues long. CDR1 is SGHTA, CDR2 FQGNSA, per germline. Trimming took 1 base from V and 2 from J, leaving 19 bases between them. The full variable domain, its missing parts supplied by reference TRBV7-2 and TRBJ2-3, is GAGVSQSPSNKVTEKGKDVELRCDPISGHTALYWYRQSLGQGLEFLIYFQGNSAPDKSGLPSDRFSAERTGGSVSTLTIQRTQQEDSAVYLCASSLVPRRDLNTDTQYFGPGTRLTVL.

The J gene is TRBJ2-7, the V gene TRBV30, with 7 bases lining up with TRBD1. The CDR3 totals 14 residues. Germline CDR1 and CDR2: GTSNPN and SVGIG (reference sequence). V shed 2 bases, J shed 2 bases, and the junction held 6 bases outside the gene matches. CDR3 protein: CAWSPGTVTYEQYF. CDR3 in DNA: TGTGCCTGGAGTCCGGGGACAGTAACCTACGAGCAGTACTTC.

In its sample, this clone was seen once. This chain links TRBV4-1 with TRBJ1-1; D gene unclear. The V gene's germline CDR1 is MGHRA and CDR2 YSYEKL. The length of the CDR3 is 14 residues. V dropped 3 bases and J dropped 6 bases, with 14 bases sitting between them. In DNA form, the CDR3 reads TGCGCCAGCAGCCACGTCGCAGGAGGGTCTGAAGCTTTCTTT. This translates into CASSHVAGGSEAFF.